This entry concerns a single TCR beta chain. TCRdb recomputed calls from the 5' RACE reads with MiXCR, one row per CDR3 protein. The profile shows hundreds of thousands of distinct CDR3 sequences, around 21% of them singletons. The data belong to a study of identical twins. The same specimen was also included in a second study, on T cells expressing NK-cell markers.

The TCR sequence derives from a woman aged 18-35 years in good health. The sequenced sample consisted of PBMCs.

CDR3 residues: CASSLGTSGSFYEQYF. The DNA for the CDR3 is TGTGCCAGCAGCTTAGGGACTAGCGGGAGTTTCTACGAGCAGTACTTC. The genes are TRBV7-6 and TRBJ2-7, with 13 nucleotides matching TRBD2. The CDR3 has 16 amino acids. Per germline, CDR1 SGHVS and CDR2 FNYEAQ. V dropped 1 base and J dropped 3; count of bases not matched to a gene: 3.